This record concerns one TCR beta chain sequence. What it recognizes is unknown. In the PCR, 60 Vbeta and 13 Jbeta primers were used. The table came from immunoSEQ multiplex PCR; TCRdb's copy has only in-frame clones and leaves some out. The specimen's table records more than 100,000 clones. The source of the sample is a study of cytomegalovirus exposure and HLA in healthy donors. Broader study findings: Later findings reportedly placed an Asian-associated ancestry cluster below the approximately 620-donor mean for N-insertions. Several of the most significant clusters appeared, in a later analysis, to be linked to common viral pathogens. When analyzed later, a missense DCLRE1C variant was found to be linked to TCR beta V- and J-gene trimming. The HLA-A and HLA-B alleles of most subjects were reportedly predicted accurately from TCR beta sequences.

CDR3 length equals 14 residues. V was clipped by 0 bases and J by 5 bases, with 8 bases between them. CDR1 is MNHEY, CDR2 SMNVEV, per germline (reference sequence). The sequence came from a man aged 18 to 29 in good health and CMV-seronegative. The V and J genes are TRBV27 and TRBJ1-5; D is unclear. Input material: PBMCs. The chain's CDR3 is CASSLSGVHQPQHF. CDR3 in DNA: TGTGCCAGCAGTTTATCGGGAGTTCATCAGCCCCAGCATTTT.